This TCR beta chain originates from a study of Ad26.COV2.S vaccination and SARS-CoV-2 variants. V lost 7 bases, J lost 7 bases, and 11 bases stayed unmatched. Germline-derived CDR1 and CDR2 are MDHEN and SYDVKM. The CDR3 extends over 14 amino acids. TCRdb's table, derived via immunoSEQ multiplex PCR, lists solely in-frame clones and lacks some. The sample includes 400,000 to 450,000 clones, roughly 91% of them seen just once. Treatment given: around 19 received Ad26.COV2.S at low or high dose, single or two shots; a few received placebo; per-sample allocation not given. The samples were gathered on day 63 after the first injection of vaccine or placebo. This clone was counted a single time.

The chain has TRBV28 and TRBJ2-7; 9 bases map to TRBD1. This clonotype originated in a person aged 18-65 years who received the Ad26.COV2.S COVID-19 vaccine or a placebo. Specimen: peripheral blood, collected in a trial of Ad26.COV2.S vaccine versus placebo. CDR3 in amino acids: CASIPGTGFEEQYF. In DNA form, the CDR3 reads TGTGCCAGCATCCCCGGGACAGGGTTCGAGGAGCAGTACTTC. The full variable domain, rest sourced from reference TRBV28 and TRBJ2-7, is DVKVTQSSRYLVKRTGEKVFLECVQDMDHENMFWYRQDPGLGLRLIYFSYDVKMKEKGDIPEGYSVSREKKERFSLILESASTNQTSMYLCASIPGTGFEEQYFGPGTRLTVT.